This TCR beta chain is drawn from a study of T-cell reconstitution after alpha-beta-depleted transplantation in children. Unique molecular identifiers were used in preparing the TCRbeta library. TCRdb ran MiXCR on the PCR reads and lists one entry per CDR3 protein. The table shows around 400,000 distinct CDR3 sequences, with roughly a tenth occurring only once. The CDR3 is made up of 13 amino acids. Looked up from germline, CDR1 is SGHTA and CDR2 is FQGNSA. Unmatched junction bases numbered 1, after V lost 4 bases and J lost 7 bases. The receptor comes from a human donor who donated a stem cell graft to a child with acute myeloid leukemia. The sequences come from PBMCs from the stem cell graft donor, collected from the stem cell graft. This rearrangement joins TRBV7-2 to TRBJ1-4, with 9 positions matching TRBD1. DNA for the CDR3: TGTGCCAGCAGCTCGGACAGGGGTGAAAAACTGTTTTTT. Encoded protein: CASSSDRGEKLFF.